These 27 T cell receptor beta chains share one sample of origin, sequenced in a study of T cell changes during pregnancy in multiple sclerosis. TCRdb's copy holds only in-frame clones and misses some; the assay was immunoSEQ multiplex PCR. The sample lists roughly 61,000 clones; more than 75% were seen once. Sample: peripheral blood, taken in the first trimester of pregnancy. The receptor set was obtained from a female donor in good health, enrolled as a control in a pregnancy study.

The chain has TRBV6-5 and TRBJ1-1; 10 nucleotides agree with TRBD1. J gave up 4 bases and V 6 bases, and 8 bases lay outside the gene matches. This CDR3 has 15 residues. Germline V gene lookup returns CDR1 MNHEY and CDR2 SVGAGI. The CDR3 spells CASRPDRGRVTEAFF. The CDR3 region has the DNA TGTGCCAGCAGGCCCGACAGGGGGCGCGTCACTGAAGCTTTCTTT.

In DNA form, the CDR3 reads TGTGCCAGCAGTAAACAGGGACCTTACGAGCAGTACTTC. This codes for CASSKQGPYEQYF. V gene TRBV2 combines with J gene TRBJ2-7; possible D gene TRBD1, 6 bases. The CDR3 extends over 13 amino acids. V was trimmed by 5 bases and J by 4 bases, leaving 12 bases between them. Germline values: CDR1 SNHLY, CDR2 FYNNEI.

The V gene is TRBV13, the J gene TRBJ1-2; 8 nucleotides agree with TRBD1. V was clipped by 0 bases and J by 8 bases; unmatched bases: 5. Germline lookup yields CDR1 PRHDT and CDR2 FYEKMQ (reference sequence). The CDR3 runs to 14 residues. The CDR3, as DNA: TGTGCCAGCAGCTTAGGTCAGGGGGCGAGGGGCTACACCTTC. The encoded protein is CASSLGQGARGYTF.

V is TRBV29-1 and J is TRBJ2-5; a weak D match, TRBD2 (5 bases). Germline-derived CDR1 and CDR2 are SQVTM and ANQGSEA. V was shortened by 7 bases and J by 4 bases, with 13 bases between the two germline ends. This CDR3 region has 12 residues. The chain's CDR3 is CSARWLAETQYF. CDR3 nucleotide sequence: TGCAGCGCCAGGTGGCTAGCAGAGACCCAGTACTTC.

The rearrangement uses TRBV4-2 and TRBJ1-1; no definite D call. V shed 0 bases and J shed 8 bases, with 10 bases lying between them. Per the germline V gene, CDR1 is LGHNA and CDR2 is YNFKEQ. This CDR3 spans 13 amino acids. The CDR3 here is CASSQDTGMEAFF. The CDR3 nucleotides read TGTGCCAGCAGCCAAGATACGGGGATGGAAGCTTTCTTT.

V gene TRBV5-1 combines with J gene TRBJ2-1, with 7 bases that match TRBD2. CDR3 length equals 17 residues. V was clipped by 3 bases and J by 0 bases; unmatched bases: 9. Germline V CDR1 and CDR2: SGHRS, YFSETQ. The CDR3 DNA reads TGCGCCAGCAGCTCCGCCCTAGCGGCCACCTCCTACAATGAGCAGTTCTTC. Protein: CASSSALAATSYNEQFF.

The chain uses TRBV6-1 and TRBJ1-2; tentatively, D is TRBD1 (5 bases). Germline V gene data show CDR1 as MNHNS and CDR2 as SASEGT. The CDR3 contains 16 residues. V lost 4 bases, J lost 3 bases, and 18 bases lay in between. CDR3 amino acids: CASSAQQVRRYYGYTF. CDR3 nucleotides: TGTGCCAGCAGTGCTCAACAGGTTCGTAGATACTATGGCTACACCTTC.

CDR3 in amino acids: CASTNWERDTIYF. The CDR3 nucleotides are TGTGCCAGCACGAACTGGGAGAGGGACACCATATATTTT. The genes are TRBV28 and TRBJ1-3, with D hard to call. The V end was cut by 7 bases, the J end by 8 bases, with 15 bases between. The CDR3 covers 13 residues. In germline, CDR1 is MDHEN, CDR2 SYDVKM.

The CDR3 spells CAISEIITGMNGYTF. The CDR3 nucleotides read TGTGCCATCAGTGAGATAATTACAGGGATGAATGGCTACACCTTC. V is TRBV10-3 and J is TRBJ1-2, with D perhaps TRBD1 (6 bases). This CDR3 comprises 15 residues. Germline V gene data show CDR1 as ENHRY and CDR2 as SYGVKD. V was shortened by 2 bases and J by 6 bases, with 16 bases between the two germline ends.

The V and J genes are TRBV5-1 and TRBJ2-1, with 13 bases aligning to TRBD2. The germline V gene has CDR1 SGHRS and CDR2 YFSETQ. V trimming: 2 bases; J trimming: 7 bases; junction bases outside the gene matches: 9. The CDR3 spans 17 residues. The CDR3 protein is CASSFLLAGGPENEQFF. The CDR3 DNA follows: TGCGCCAGCAGCTTTCTACTAGCGGGAGGGCCGGAAAATGAGCAGTTCTTC.

CDR3 sequence: CASSLTSVGRGNQPQHF. The CDR3 DNA sequence: TGTGCCAGCAGTTTAACCTCGGTGGGCAGGGGCAATCAGCCCCAGCATTTT. J is TRBJ1-5 and V is TRBV28; TRBD1 is a possible D gene (5 bases). The CDR3 covers 17 residues. Germline lookup yields CDR1 MDHEN and CDR2 SYDVKM. Trimming removed 2 bases from V and 2 bases from J, with 16 bases in between.

The V and J genes are TRBV9 and TRBJ2-5; D is unresolved. The CDR3 runs to 13 residues. Germline CDR1 SGDLS, CDR2 YYNGEE. Trimming removed 2 bases from V and 5 bases from J, with 10 bases in between. CDR3 sequence: CASSVLEQETQYF. CDR3 DNA: TGTGCCAGCAGCGTCCTGGAACAGGAGACCCAGTACTTC.

The gene calls are TRBV6-5 and TRBJ2-3, with D perhaps TRBD1 (5 bases). The V gene's germline CDR1 is MNHEY and CDR2 SVGAGI. The CDR3 has 11 residues. V lost 7 bases to trimming and J lost 9 bases, with 11 bases between them. The CDR3, as DNA: TGTGCCAGCATCTTTAAGGGGACGCAGTATTTT. As protein: CASIFKGTQYF.

This chain connects TRBV4-2 to TRBJ2-3; TRBD2 agrees at 12 bases. Trimming took 0 bases from V and 1 from J; bases not matched to a gene: 11. Germline CDR1 LGHNA, CDR2 YNFKEQ. CDR3 length equals 20 residues. CDR3 protein: CASSQDAASGRAGGTDTQYF. In DNA, the CDR3 is TGTGCCAGCAGCCAAGATGCGGCTAGCGGGAGGGCCGGGGGCACAGATACGCAGTATTTT.

The J gene is TRBJ2-7, the V gene TRBV6-1, with 9 bases that match TRBD1. CDR3 length equals 13 residues. Germline V gene data show CDR1 as MNHNS and CDR2 as SASEGT. The junction had 8 bases not matched to a gene; V was cut back by 10 bases and J by 4 bases. The CDR3 loop reads CAILGQGAYEQYF. The CDR3 bases are TGTGCCATCCTGGGACAGGGAGCGTACGAGCAGTACTTC.

This clone was seen a single time. The chain has TRBV7-9 and TRBJ2-7, with TRBD1 identical over 9 bases. CDR1 and CDR2 from the germline V gene are SEHNR and FQNEAQ (reference sequence). Trimming took 3 bases from V and 3 from J; bases not matched to a gene: 3. This CDR3 is built from 14 residues. The CDR3 sequence is CASSFGQGIYEQYF. The CDR3 bases are TGTGCCAGCAGCTTTGGACAGGGGATCTACGAGCAGTACTTC.

This chain uses TRBV7-2 with TRBJ2-2; 8 positions match TRBD1. V lost 5 bases, J lost 7 bases, and 12 bases stayed unmatched. The germline V gene encodes CDR1 SGHTA and CDR2 FQGNSA. This CDR3 has 16 residues. CDR3 DNA: TGTGCCAGCAGCCCCGACAGGGGCGGCAAACACGGGGAGCTGTTTTTT. Its translation is CASSPDRGGKHGELFF.

This rearrangement joins TRBV7-9 to TRBJ1-4, with TRBD1 as a possible D gene (5 bases). The CDR3 runs to 16 residues. Germline V CDR1 and CDR2: SEHNR, FQNEAQ (reference sequence). V was pared by 3 bases and J by 11 bases, with 22 bases between. The CDR3 sequence is CASSFLGSSEKGKLFF. CDR3 in DNA: TGTGCCAGCAGCTTCCTGGGATCTTCGGAGAAGGGGAAACTGTTTTTT. The full variable domain, completed using reference TRBV7-9 and TRBJ1-4, is DTGVSQNPRHKITKRGQNVTFRCDPISEHNRLYWYRQTLGQGPEFLTYFQNEAQLEKSRLLSDRFSAERPKGSFSTLEIQRTEQGDSAMYLCASSFLGSSEKGKLFFGSGTQLSVL.

The chain links TRBV6-5 to TRBJ1-2, with a weak D call TRBD1 (6 bases). The CDR3 spans 15 residues. Trimming left V 6 bases short and J 8 bases short, with 22 bases between. In germline, CDR1 is MNHEY, CDR2 SVGAGI. CDR3 region: CASSRGSGSLPGYTF. CDR3 nucleotides: TGTGCCAGCAGCAGGGGCTCGGGGTCTCTGCCCGGCTACACCTTC.

The chain carries TRBV29-1 and TRBJ2-7, with 11 bases fitting TRBD1. Trimming at V came to 7 bases and at J to 2 bases, leaving 10 bases not matched to a gene. This CDR3 region has 15 residues. Germline CDR1 is SQVTM and CDR2 is ANQGSEA. This CDR3 reads CSAIRVGQGAYEQYF. In nucleotides, the CDR3 is TGCAGCGCCATAAGGGTGGGACAGGGGGCCTACGAGCAGTACTTC.

The rearrangement links TRBV2 to TRBJ1-2; TRBD1 is a possible D gene (6 bases). CDR1 SNHLY and CDR2 FYNNEI come from the germline V gene. Trimming cost V 2 bases and J 4 bases, with 14 bases left between them. The CDR3 loop spans 15 amino acids. The CDR3 DNA reads TGTGCCAGCAGTGAACCGGGGGGCGCGGGCTATGGCTACACCTTC. Its protein product is CASSEPGGAGYGYTF. The full variable domain, with the rest looked up from reference TRBV2 and TRBJ1-2, is EPEVTQTPSHQVTQMGQEVILRCVPISNHLYFYWYRQILGQKVEFLVSFYNNEISEKSEIFDDQFSVERPDGSNFTLKIRSTKLEDSAMYFCASSEPGGAGYGYTFGSGTRLTVV.

The chain joins TRBV19 to TRBJ1-5; D is uncertain. This CDR3 spans 16 amino acids. V shed 8 bases and J shed 2 bases, with 19 bases lying between them. Germline V gives CDR1 LNHDA, CDR2 SQIVND (reference sequence). CDR3 amino acids: CASRSLGEGGNQPQHF. The DNA for the CDR3 is TGTGCCAGTCGCTCCCTCGGGGAGGGAGGCAATCAGCCCCAGCATTTT.

This clone was seen just once. The genes are TRBV19 and TRBJ2-5, with D perhaps TRBD1 (6 bases). Germline CDR1 and CDR2: LNHDA and SQIVND (reference sequence). The CDR3 is 15 residues long. V was clipped by 2 bases and J by 3 bases, with 13 bases between them. CDR3 residues: CASSIQGPQKETQYF. The DNA of the CDR3 is TGTGCCAGTAGTATACAGGGGCCGCAGAAAGAGACCCAGTACTTC.

This clone was counted between two and nine times. The chain couples TRBV2 to TRBJ1-2; TRBD1 agrees at 7 bases. The germline CDR1 and CDR2 sequences are SNHLY and FYNNEI. Germline trimming cut 2 bases from V and 4 bases from J; bases unmatched to any gene: 1. This CDR3 spans 13 amino acids. The CDR3 DNA reads TGTGCCAGCAGTGAACGGGACAGCTATGGCTACACCTTC. Translating gives CASSERDSYGYTF.

The chain recombines TRBV18 with TRBJ2-7, with 13 bases identical to TRBD2. CDR3 length equals 15 residues. Germline trimming cut 2 bases from V and 6 bases from J; bases unmatched to any gene: 4. CDR1 is KGHSH and CDR2 is LQKENI in the germline V gene. The CDR3 DNA sequence: TGTGCCAGCTCACCAACTAGCGGGGGGGCGGCCGAGCAGTACTTC. It is translated as CASSPTSGGAAEQYF. The whole variable domain, filled in from reference TRBV18 and TRBJ2-7, reads NAGVMQNPRHLVRRRGQEARLRCSPMKGHSHVYWYRQLPEEGLKFMVYLQKENIIDESGMPKERFSAEFPKEGPSILRIQQVVRGDSAAYFCASSPTSGGAAEQYFGPGTRLTVT.

This clone has only a few counts. The chain carries TRBV13 and TRBJ1-2, with D possibly TRBD1 on 6 matching bases. The CDR3 loop spans 12 amino acids. Deletions cut 4 bases from V and 4 bases from J, with 7 bases between. Germline CDR1 PRHDT, CDR2 FYEKMQ (reference sequence). This CDR3 reads CASSSRGYGYTF. The CDR3 DNA follows: TGTGCCAGCAGCTCCAGGGGCTATGGCTACACCTTC.

CDR3 loop: CASSQGQGTYNEQFF. The CDR3 nucleotides are TGTGCCAGCAGTCAAGGACAGGGAACTTACAATGAGCAGTTCTTC. The chain combines TRBV9 with TRBJ2-1; 8 bases are a match to TRBD1. Germline V gene sequence: CDR1 SGDLS, CDR2 YYNGEE. The CDR3 has 15 amino acids. The junction had 8 bases not matched to a gene; V was cut back by 5 bases and J by 4 bases.